Ten or more counts support the clone carrying this T cell receptor beta chain. Germline lookup yields CDR1 LGHDT and CDR2 YNNKEL (reference sequence). V gave up 4 bases and J gave up 2 bases, with 12 bases separating them. CDR3 length equals 15 residues. CDR3 regions were amplified by Arm-PCR using iRepertoire HTBI primers to build TCR beta libraries. MiXCR, run by TCRdb on the multiplex PCR reads, gives a single entry per CDR3 protein. The table records roughly 500,000 distinct CDR3 sequences, less than 15% of them present only once. Specified time point: newly diagnosed GD, antithyroid drugs for less than 3 months. Extracted RNA from PBMCs served as the source of the TCR library. Investigators report Graves' disease was diagnosed under American Thyroid Association guidelines. The data are from a study of regulatory T cells in long-lasting Graves disease. Study in general: Graves' patients who were just diagnosed had used antithyroid drugs for under 3 months.

These data also featured in a second study, about T cells in Graves' hyperthyroidism and ophthalmopathy.

This receptor was obtained from a man aged 25-45 years with Graves disease. The sample consisted of peripheral blood mononuclear cells (PBMCs), taken at new diagnosis, from a patient treated with antithyroid drugs. V usage is TRBV3-1 and J usage is TRBJ1-3, with D possibly matching TRBD1 (5 bases). The CDR3: CASSPETATGNTIYF. CDR3 sequence (DNA): TGTGCCAGCAGCCCAGAGACAGCCACTGGAAACACCATATATTTT. Full variable domain (outside the CDR3, taken from reference TRBV3-1 and TRBJ1-3): DTAVSQTPKYLVTQMGNDKSIKCEQNLGHDTMYWYKQDSKKFLKIMFSYNNKELIINETVPNRFSPKSPDKAHLNLHINSLELGDSAVYFCASSPETATGNTIYFGEGSWLTVV.